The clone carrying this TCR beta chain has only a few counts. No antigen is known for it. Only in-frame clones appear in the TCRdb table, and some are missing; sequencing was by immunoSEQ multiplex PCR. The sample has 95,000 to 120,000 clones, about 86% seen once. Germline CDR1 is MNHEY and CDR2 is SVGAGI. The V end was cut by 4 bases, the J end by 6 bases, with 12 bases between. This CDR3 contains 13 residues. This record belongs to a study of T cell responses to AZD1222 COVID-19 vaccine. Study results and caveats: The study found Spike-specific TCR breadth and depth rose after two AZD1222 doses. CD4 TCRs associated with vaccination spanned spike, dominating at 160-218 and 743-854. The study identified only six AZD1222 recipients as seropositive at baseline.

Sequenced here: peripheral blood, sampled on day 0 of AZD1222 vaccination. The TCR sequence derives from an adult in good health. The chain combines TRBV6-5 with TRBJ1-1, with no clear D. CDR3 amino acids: CASSSFPRAEAFF. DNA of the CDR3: TGTGCCAGCAGTTCCTTCCCAAGGGCTGAAGCTTTCTTT.